This T cell receptor beta chain was recorded in a study of blood T cell repertoires in COVID-19. Whole-study context: Each recovered donor of Cohort 3 presented with two negative PCRs, clearance, or symptom resolution.

Profiled with immunoSEQ multiplex PCR; TCRdb holds only in-frame clones, not every one. The sample carries roughly 160,000 clones, roughly 85% recorded once. Across about two dozen US areas, participants ranged in age from about 18 to 90 years. Cohorts were determined from participant-reported clinical history. CDR3 size: 16 residues. Germline V gene data show CDR1 as SGHRS and CDR2 as YFSETQ. V lost 4 bases and J 2 bases, leaving 16 bases between the germline ends. The source of this sequence is a woman in her seventies in a cohort exposed to, infected with or recovered from COVID-19 (not recorded which). The V gene is TRBV5-1, the J gene TRBJ1-3; TRBD1 is a possible D gene (5 bases). Source material: PBMCs or T cells enriched from blood (not recorded which). The CDR3 is CASSPMTVLPGNTIYF. The CDR3 DNA follows: TGCGCCAGCAGCCCCATGACAGTTTTACCTGGAAACACCATATATTTT.